This T cell receptor beta chain was captured in a study of T cells in Graves' hyperthyroidism and ophthalmopathy. Germline values: CDR1 DFQATT, CDR2 SNEGSKA (reference sequence). The germline V and J ends were trimmed by 3 bases and 4 bases, with 13 bases remaining between them. CDR3 length: 14 amino acids. Regions amplified from RNA transcripts were the TCR beta CDR3 regions. When the TCR CDR3 underwent first-round RT-PCR, the HTBI primer set was used. TCRdb called the multiplex PCR reads again in MiXCR, with one record for every CDR3 protein. The table records around 600,000 distinct CDR3 sequences, approximately 15% of them present only once.

The sequenced sample was blood. The V gene is TRBV20-1, the J gene TRBJ2-1; TRBD2 is a possible D gene (5 bases). The receptor comes from a young woman with Graves' ophthalmopathy. The CDR3 loop reads CSASFSGHYNEQFF. The CDR3 nucleotides are TGCAGTGCTAGTTTCAGCGGCCATTACAATGAGCAGTTCTTC.